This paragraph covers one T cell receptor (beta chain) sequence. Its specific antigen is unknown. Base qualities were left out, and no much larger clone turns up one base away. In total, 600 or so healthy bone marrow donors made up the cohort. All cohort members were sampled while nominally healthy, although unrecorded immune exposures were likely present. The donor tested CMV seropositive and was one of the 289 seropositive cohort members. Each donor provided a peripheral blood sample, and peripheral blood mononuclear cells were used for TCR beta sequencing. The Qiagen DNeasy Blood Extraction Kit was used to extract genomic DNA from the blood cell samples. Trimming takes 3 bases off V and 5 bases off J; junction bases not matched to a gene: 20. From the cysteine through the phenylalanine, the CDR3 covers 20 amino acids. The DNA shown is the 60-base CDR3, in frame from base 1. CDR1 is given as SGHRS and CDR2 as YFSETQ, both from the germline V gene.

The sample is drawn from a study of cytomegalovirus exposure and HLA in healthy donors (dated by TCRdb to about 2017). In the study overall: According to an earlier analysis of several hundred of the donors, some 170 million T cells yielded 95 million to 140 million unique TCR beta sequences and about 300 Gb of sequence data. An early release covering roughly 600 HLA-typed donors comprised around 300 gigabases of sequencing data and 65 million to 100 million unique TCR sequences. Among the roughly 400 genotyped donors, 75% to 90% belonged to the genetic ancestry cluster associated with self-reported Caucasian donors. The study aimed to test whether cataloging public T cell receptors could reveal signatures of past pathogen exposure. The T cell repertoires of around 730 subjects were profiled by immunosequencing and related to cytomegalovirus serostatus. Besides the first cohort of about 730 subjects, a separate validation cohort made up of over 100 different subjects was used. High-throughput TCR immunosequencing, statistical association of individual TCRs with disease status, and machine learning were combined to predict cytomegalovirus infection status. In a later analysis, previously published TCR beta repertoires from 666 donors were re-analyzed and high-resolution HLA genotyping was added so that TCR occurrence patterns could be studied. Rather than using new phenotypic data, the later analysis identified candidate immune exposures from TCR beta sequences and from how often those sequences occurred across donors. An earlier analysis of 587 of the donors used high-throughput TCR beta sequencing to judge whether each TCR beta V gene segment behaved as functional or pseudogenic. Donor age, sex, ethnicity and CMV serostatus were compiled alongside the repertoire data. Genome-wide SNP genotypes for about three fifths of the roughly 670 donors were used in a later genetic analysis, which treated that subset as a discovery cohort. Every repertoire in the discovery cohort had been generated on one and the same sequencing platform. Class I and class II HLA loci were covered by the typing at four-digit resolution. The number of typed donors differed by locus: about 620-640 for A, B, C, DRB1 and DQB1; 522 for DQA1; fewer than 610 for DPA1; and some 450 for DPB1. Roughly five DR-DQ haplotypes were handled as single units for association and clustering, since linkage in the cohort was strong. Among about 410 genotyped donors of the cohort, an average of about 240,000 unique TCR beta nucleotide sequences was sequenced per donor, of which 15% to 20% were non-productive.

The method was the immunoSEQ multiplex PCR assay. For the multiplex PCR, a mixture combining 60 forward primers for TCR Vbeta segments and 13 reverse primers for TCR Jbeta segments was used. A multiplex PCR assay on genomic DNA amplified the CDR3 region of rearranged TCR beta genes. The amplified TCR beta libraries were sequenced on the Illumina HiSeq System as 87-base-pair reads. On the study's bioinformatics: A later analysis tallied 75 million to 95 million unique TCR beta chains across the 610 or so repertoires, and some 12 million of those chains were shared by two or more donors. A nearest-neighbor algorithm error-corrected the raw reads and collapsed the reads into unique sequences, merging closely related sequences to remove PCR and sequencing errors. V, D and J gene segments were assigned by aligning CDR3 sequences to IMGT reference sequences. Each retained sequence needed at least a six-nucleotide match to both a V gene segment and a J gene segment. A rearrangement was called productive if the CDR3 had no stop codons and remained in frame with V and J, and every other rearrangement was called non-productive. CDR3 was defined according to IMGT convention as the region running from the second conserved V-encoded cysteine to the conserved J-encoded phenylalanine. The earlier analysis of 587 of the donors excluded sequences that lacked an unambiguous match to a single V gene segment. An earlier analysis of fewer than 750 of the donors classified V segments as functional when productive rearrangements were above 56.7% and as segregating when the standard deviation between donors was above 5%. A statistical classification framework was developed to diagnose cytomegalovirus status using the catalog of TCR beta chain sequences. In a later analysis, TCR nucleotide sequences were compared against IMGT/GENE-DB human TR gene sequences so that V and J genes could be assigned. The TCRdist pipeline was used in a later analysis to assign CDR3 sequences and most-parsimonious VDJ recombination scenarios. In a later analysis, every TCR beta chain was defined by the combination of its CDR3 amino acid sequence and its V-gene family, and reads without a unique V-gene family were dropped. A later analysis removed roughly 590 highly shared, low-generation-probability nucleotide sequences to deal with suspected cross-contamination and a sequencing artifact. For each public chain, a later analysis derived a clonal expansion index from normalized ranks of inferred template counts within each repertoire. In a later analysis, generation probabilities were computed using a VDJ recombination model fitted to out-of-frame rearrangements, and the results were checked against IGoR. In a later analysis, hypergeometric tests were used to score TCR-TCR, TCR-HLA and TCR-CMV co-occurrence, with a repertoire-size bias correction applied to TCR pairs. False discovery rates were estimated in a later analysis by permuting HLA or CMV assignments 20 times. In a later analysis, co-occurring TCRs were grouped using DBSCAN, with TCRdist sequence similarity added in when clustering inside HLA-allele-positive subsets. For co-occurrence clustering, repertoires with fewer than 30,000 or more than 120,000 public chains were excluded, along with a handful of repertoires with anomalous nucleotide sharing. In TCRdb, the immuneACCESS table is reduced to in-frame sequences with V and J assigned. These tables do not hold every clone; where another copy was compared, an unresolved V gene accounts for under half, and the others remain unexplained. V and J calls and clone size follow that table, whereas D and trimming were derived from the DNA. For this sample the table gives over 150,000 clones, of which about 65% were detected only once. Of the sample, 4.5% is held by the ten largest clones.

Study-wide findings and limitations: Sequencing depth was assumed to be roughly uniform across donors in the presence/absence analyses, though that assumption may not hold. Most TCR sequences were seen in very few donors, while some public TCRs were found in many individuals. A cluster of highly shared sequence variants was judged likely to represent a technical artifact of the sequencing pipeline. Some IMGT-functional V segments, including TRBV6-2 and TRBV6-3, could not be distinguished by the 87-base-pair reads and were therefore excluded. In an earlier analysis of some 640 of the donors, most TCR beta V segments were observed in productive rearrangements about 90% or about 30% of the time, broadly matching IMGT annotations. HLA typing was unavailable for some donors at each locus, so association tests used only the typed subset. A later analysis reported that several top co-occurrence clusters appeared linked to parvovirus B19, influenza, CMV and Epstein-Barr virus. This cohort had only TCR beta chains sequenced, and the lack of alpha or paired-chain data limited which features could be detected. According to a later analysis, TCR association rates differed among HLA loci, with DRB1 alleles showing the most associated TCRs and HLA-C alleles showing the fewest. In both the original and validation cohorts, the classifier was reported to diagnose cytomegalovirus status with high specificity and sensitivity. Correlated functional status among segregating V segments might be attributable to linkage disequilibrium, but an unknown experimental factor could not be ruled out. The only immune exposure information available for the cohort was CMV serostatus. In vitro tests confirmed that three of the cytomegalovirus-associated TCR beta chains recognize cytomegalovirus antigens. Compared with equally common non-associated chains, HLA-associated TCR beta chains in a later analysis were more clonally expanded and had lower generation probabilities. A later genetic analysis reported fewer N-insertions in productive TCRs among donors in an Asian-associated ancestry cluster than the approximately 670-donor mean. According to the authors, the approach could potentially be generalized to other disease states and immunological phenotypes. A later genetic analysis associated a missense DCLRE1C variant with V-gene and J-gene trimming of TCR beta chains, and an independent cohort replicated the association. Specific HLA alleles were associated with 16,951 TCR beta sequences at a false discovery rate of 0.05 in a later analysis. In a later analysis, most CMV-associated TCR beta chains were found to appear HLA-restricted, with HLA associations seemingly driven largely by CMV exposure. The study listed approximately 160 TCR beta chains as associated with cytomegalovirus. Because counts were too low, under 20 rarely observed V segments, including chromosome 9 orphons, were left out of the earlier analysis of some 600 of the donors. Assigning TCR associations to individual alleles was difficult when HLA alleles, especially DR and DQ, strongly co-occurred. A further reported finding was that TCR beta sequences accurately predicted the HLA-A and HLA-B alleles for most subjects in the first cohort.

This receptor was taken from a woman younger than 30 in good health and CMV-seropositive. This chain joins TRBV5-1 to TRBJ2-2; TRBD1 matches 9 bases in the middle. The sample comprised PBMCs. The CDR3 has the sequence CASSSVGGTGRRDQTGELFF. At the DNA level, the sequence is TGCGCCAGCAGCTCGGTTGGGGGGACAGGGCGGCGGGATCAGACCGGGGAGCTGTTTTTT.